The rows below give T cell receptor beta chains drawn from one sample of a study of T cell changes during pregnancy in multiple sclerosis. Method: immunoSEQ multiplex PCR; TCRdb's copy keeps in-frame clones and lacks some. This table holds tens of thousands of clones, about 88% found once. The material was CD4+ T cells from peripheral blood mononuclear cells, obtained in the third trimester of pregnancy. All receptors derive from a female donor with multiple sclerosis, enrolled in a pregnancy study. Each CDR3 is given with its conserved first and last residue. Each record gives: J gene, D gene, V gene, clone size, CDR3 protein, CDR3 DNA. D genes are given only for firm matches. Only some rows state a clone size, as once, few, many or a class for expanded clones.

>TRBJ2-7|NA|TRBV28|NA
CASSPPDRTYEQYF
TGTGCCAGCAGCCCACCTGACAGGACCTACGAGCAGTACTTC
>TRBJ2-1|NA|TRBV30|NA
CAYDSYSYNEQFF
TGTGCCTATGACAGCTACTCCTACAATGAGCAGTTCTTC
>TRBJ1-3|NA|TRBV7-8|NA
CASSFQETRNTIYF
TGTGCCAGCAGCTTCCAGGAAACAAGAAACACCATATATTTT
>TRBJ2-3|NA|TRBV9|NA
CASSVASRSTDTQYF
TGTGCCAGCAGCGTGGCTAGTCGAAGCACAGATACGCAGTATTTT
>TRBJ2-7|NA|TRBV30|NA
CAWSVAGAGEQYF
TGTGCCTGGAGTGTGGCAGGGGCCGGCGAGCAGTACTTC
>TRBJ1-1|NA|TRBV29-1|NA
CSVEKNGQNTEAFF
TGCAGCGTTGAAAAAAATGGCCAGAACACTGAAGCTTTCTTT
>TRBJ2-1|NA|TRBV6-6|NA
CASRREYNEQFF
TGTGCCAGCAGAAGGGAGTACAATGAGCAGTTCTTC
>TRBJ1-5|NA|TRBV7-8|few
CASSSGRVSNQPQHF
TGTGCCAGCAGCTCCGGCAGGGTCAGCAATCAGCCCCAGCATTTT
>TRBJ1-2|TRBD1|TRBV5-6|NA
CASSLFRGRAGNYGYTF
TGTGCCAGCAGCTTGTTCAGGGGGCGGGCGGGGAACTATGGCTACACCTTC
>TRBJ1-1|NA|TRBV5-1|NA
CASGENTEAFF
TGCGCCAGCGGAGAGAACACTGAAGCTTTCTTT
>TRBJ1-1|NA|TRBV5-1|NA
CASSLDGQRRAFF
TGCGCCAGCAGCTTGGACGGACAAAGGAGAGCTTTCTTT
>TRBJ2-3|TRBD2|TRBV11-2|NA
CASSRPGLAGVGGTDTQYF
TGTGCCAGCAGCCGACCGGGACTAGCGGGAGTGGGTGGCACAGATACGCAGTATTTT
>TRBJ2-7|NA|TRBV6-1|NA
CASSELGAKDEQYF
TGTGCCAGCAGTGAACTGGGGGCAAAGGACGAGCAGTACTTC
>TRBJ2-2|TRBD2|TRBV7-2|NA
CASSPGLAGGPFGSGELFF
TGTGCCAGCAGCCCAGGACTAGCGGGGGGGCCGTTTGGATCCGGGGAGCTGTTTTTT
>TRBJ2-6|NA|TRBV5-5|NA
CASSRSLTGYSGANVLTF
TGTGCCAGCAGCCGGAGTCTTACGGGATACTCTGGGGCCAACGTCCTGACTTTC
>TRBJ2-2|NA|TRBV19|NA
CASRWAGNTGELFF
TGTGCCAGTAGATGGGCAGGGAACACCGGGGAGCTGTTTTTT
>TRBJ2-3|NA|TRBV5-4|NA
CASNTGQTDTQYF
TGTGCCAGCAACACCGGACAGACAGATACGCAGTATTTT
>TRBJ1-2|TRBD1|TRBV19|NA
CASSIQGGNYGYTF
TGTGCCAGTAGTATTCAGGGGGGAAACTATGGCTACACCTTC
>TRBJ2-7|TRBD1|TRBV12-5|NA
CASGLTGGAYEQYF
TGTGCTAGTGGTTTGACAGGGGGCGCCTACGAGCAGTACTTC
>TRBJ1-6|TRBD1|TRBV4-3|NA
CASSQGTGVKSPLHF
TGCGCCAGCAGCCAAGGGACAGGGGTGAAATCACCCCTCCACTTT
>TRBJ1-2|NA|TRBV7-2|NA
CASAPGGAMDRNYGYTF
TGTGCCAGCGCCCCCGGGGGGGCAATGGATAGGAACTATGGCTACACCTTC
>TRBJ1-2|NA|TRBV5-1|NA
CASSPARSIGYTF
TGCGCCAGCAGCCCCGCGCGATCTATTGGCTACACCTTC
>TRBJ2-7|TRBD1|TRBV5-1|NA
CASSLVWFDRQGAREQYF
TGCGCCAGCAGCTTGGTGTGGTTCGATCGTCAGGGGGCGCGCGAGCAGTACTTC
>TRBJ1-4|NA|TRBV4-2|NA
CASSQEGSGVGEKLFF
TGTGCCAGCAGCCAAGAAGGGTCGGGGGTCGGGGAAAAACTGTTTTTT
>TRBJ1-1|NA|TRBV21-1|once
CASSKEEARRKRSEAFF
TGTGCCAGCAGCAAAGAAGAGGCTAGGCGGAAAAGATCTGAAGCTTTCTTT
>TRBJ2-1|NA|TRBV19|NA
CASSVSDFSYNEQFF
TGTGCCAGTAGTGTGAGCGATTTCTCCTACAATGAGCAGTTCTTC